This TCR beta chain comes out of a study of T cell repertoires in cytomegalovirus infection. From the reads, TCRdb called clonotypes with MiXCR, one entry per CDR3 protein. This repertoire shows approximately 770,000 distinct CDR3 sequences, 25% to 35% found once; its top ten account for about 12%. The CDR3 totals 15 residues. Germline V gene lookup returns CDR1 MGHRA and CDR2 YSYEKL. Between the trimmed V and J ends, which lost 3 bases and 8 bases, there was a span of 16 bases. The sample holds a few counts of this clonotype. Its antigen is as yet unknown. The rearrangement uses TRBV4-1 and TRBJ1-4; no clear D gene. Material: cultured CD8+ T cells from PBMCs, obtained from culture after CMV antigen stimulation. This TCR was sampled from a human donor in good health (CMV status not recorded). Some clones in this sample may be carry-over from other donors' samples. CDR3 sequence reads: CASSQPGPRTEKLFF. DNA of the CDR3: TGCGCCAGCAGCCAGCCGGGCCCCAGGACGGAAAAACTGTTTTTT.